The 12 T cell receptor beta chains below come from one sample, sequenced in a study of blood T cell repertoires in COVID-19. Generated by immunoSEQ multiplex PCR, the TCRdb table keeps only in-frame clones and is missing some. The sample holds about 160,000 clones, 82% seen once. The sequenced sample was peripheral blood. These receptors originate from a woman in her forties with COVID-19, enrolled during active disease.

This rearrangement joins TRBV2 to TRBJ2-3, with 7 nucleotides matching TRBD2. Germline-derived CDR1 and CDR2 are SNHLY and FYNNEI. V shed 5 bases and J 0 bases; nucleotides not matched to a gene: 5. This CDR3 contains 15 residues. In nucleotides, the CDR3 is TGTGCCAGCAGTAAACAGCGGGGAAGCACAGATACGCAGTATTTT. As protein: CASSKQRGSTDTQYF.

The chain couples TRBV2 to TRBJ2-7, with a possible D match to TRBD1 (5 bases). The V gene lost 10 bases and the J gene lost 3 bases, with 22 bases spanning the gap. Looked up from germline, CDR1 is SNHLY and CDR2 is FYNNEI. The CDR3 consists of 15 residues. In DNA, the CDR3 is TGTGCCACCAATTTACAAGATAAAGGGGTCTACGAGCAGTACTTC. Its protein is CATNLQDKGVYEQYF. Variable domain in full (rest from reference TRBV2 and TRBJ2-7): EPEVTQTPSHQVTQMGQEVILRCVPISNHLYFYWYRQILGQKVEFLVSFYNNEISEKSEIFDDQFSVERPDGSNFTLKIRSTKLEDSAMYFCATNLQDKGVYEQYFGPGTRLTVT.

The V and J genes are TRBV6-5 and TRBJ2-7, with D hard to call. Looked up from germline, CDR1 is MNHEY and CDR2 is SVGAGI. The CDR3 consists of 12 residues. V gave up 8 bases and J gave up 3 bases, with 11 bases separating them. The CDR3 here is CASDGAFYEQYF. The CDR3, as DNA: TGTGCCAGCGACGGAGCGTTCTACGAGCAGTACTTC.

The V and J genes are TRBV7-8 and TRBJ2-2; D not certain. In germline, CDR1 is SGHVS, CDR2 FQNEAQ. Trimming stripped 4 bases from V and 1 base from J, with 10 bases between. This CDR3 is 15 amino acids long. CDR3 nucleotide sequence: TGTGCCAGCAGCTACGTATCCAGGAACACCGGGGAGCTGTTTTTT. Its protein is CASSYVSRNTGELFF. Full variable domain (rest looked up from reference TRBV7-8 and TRBJ2-2): GAGVSQSPRYKVAKRGQDVALRCDPISGHVSLFWYQQALGQGPEFLTYFQNEAQLDKSGLPSDRFFAERPEGSVSTLKIQRTQQEDSAVYLCASSYVSRNTGELFFGEGSRLTVL.

This clone appeared a single time. The chain recombines TRBV13 with TRBJ2-5, with TRBD1 identical over 8 bases. The J segment lost 0 bases and the V segment lost 3 bases, leaving 6 bases of the junction unmatched. The CDR3 loop spans 16 amino acids. Germline V lookup: CDR1 PRHDT, CDR2 FYEKMQ (reference sequence). The CDR3 DNA reads as TGTGCCAGCAGCTTGCGGGACAGGCGGTACCAAGAGACCCAGTACTTC. Protein product: CASSLRDRRYQETQYF.

The J gene is TRBJ2-3, the V gene TRBV10-2, with 7 bases fitting TRBD2. The CDR3 runs 17 residues. The V gene's germline CDR1 is WSHSY and CDR2 SAAADI. V trimming: 8 bases; J trimming: 1 base; junction bases outside the gene matches: 15. The CDR3 region has the DNA TGCGCCAGCGACAGCGGCCTGGGGCTAGCGGGCACAGATACGCAGTATTTT. Translated, it gives CASDSGLGLAGTDTQYF.

V is TRBV30 and J is TRBJ1-5; D call uncertain. Germline V lookup: CDR1 GTSNPN, CDR2 SVGIG (reference sequence). With 3 bases removed from V and 6 bases from J, the gap between germline ends came to 15 bases. The CDR3 has 14 residues. CDR3 coding DNA: TGTGCCTGGAGGGCGGGGATATCGGGTCAGCCCCAGCATTTT. It is translated as CAWRAGISGQPQHF.

This chain links TRBV5-1 with TRBJ1-1, with D perhaps matching TRBD1 (6 bases). Germline CDR1 reads SGHRS; CDR2 reads YFSETQ. Trimming left V 8 bases short and J 7 bases short, with 9 bases between. The CDR3 runs 10 residues. The CDR3 DNA reads TGCGCCAGGCGGACAGATGAAGCTTTCTTT. It specifies CARRTDEAFF. Drawing the rest from reference TRBV5-1 and TRBJ1-1, the complete variable domain is KAGVTQTPRYLIKTRGQQVTLSCSPISGHRSVSWYQQTPGQGLQFLFEYFSETQRNKGNFPGRFSGRQFSNSRSEMNVSTLELGDSALYLCARRTDEAFFGQGTRLTVV.

The chain joins TRBV2 to TRBJ1-1, with a weak D call TRBD1 (6 bases). The CDR3 is 14 amino acids. The germline CDR1 and CDR2 sequences are SNHLY and FYNNEI. V lost 3 bases, J lost 8 bases, and 16 bases lay in between. The CDR3 sequence is CASSDKTGKVEAFF. The CDR3 DNA follows: TGTGCCAGCAGTGATAAAACAGGGAAGGTGGAAGCTTTCTTT.

This clone turned up a few times. V usage is TRBV5-1 and J usage is TRBJ2-7; TRBD1 agrees at 8 bases. The CDR3 extends over 13 amino acids. With 4 bases clipped from V and 3 bases from J, the junction kept 3 bases outside the gene matches. From germline, CDR1 is SGHRS and CDR2 YFSETQ. For the CDR3, the DNA is TGCGCCAGCAGCGTGGACAGGGTCTACGAGCAGTACTTC. This sequence encodes CASSVDRVYEQYF.

The rearrangement links TRBV9 to TRBJ2-1, with 10 bases fitting TRBD1. The CDR3 has 15 residues. CDR1 is SGDLS, CDR2 YYNGEE, per germline. Trimming at V came to 2 bases and at J to 6 bases, leaving 5 bases not matched to a gene. CDR3 in DNA: TGTGCCAGCAGCGTGGACAGGGGGGGAGTCAATGAGCAGTTCTTC. Encoded protein: CASSVDRGGVNEQFF.

This clone was seen only once. The V call is TRBV28, the J call TRBJ2-7, with 9 positions matching TRBD1. The germline V gene encodes CDR1 MDHEN and CDR2 SYDVKM. The CDR3 runs to 17 residues. With 5 bases clipped from V and 2 bases from J, the junction kept 13 bases outside the gene matches. The CDR3 region has the DNA TGTGCCAGCAGTAAACTACCCGGGACAGGGAGAGCCTACGAGCAGTACTTC. Its protein product is CASSKLPGTGRAYEQYF.